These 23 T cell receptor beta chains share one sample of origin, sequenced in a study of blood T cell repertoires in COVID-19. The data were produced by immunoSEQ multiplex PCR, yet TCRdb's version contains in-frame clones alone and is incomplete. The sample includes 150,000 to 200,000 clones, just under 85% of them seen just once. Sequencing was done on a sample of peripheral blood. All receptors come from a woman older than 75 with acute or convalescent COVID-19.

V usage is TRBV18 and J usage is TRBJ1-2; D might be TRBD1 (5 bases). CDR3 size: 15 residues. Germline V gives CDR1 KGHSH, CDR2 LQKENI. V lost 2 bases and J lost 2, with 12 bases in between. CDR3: CASSPGRGPNYGYTF. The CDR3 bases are TGTGCCAGCTCACCAGGGAGGGGTCCAAACTATGGCTACACCTTC.

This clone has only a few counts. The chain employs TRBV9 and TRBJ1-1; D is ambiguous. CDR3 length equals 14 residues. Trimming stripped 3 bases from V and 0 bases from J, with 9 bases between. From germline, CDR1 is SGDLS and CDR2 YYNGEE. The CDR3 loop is CASSARAMNTEAFF. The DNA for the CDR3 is TGTGCCAGCAGCGCGAGGGCCATGAACACTGAAGCTTTCTTT. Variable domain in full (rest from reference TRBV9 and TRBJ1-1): DSGVTQTPKHLITATGQRVTLRCSPRSGDLSVYWYQQSLDQGLQFLIQYYNGEERAKGNILERFSAQQFPDLHSELNLSSLELGDSALYFCASSARAMNTEAFFGQGTRLTVV.

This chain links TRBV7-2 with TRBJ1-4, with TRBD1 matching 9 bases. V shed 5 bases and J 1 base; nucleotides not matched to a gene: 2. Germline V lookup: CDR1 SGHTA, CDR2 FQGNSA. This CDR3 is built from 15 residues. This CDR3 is CASSTGQGTNEKLFF. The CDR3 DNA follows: TGTGCCAGCAGCACGGGACAGGGAACTAATGAAAAACTGTTTTTT.

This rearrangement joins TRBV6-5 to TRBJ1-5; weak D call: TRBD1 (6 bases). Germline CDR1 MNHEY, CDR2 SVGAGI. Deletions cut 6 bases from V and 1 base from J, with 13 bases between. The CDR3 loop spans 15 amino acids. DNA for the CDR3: TGTGCCAGCAGCTCAAGTAGGGGGAGCAATCAGCCCCAGCATTTT. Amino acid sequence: CASSSSRGSNQPQHF.

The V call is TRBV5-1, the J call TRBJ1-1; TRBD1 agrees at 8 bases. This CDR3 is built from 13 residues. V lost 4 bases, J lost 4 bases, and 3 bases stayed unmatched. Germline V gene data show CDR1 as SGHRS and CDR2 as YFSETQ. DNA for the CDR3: TGCGCCAGCAGCGTGGACAGGGCCACTGAAGCTTTCTTT. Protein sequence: CASSVDRATEAFF.

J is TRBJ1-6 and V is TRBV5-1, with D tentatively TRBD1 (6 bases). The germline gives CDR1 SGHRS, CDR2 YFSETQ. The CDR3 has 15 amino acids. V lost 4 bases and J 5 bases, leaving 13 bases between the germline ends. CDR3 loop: CASSPSTGNNSPLHF. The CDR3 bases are TGCGCCAGCAGCCCCTCGACAGGAAATAATTCACCCCTCCACTTT.

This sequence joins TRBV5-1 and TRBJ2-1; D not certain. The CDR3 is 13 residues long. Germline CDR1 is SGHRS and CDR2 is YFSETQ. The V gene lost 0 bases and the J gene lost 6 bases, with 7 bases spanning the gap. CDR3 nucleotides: TGCGCCAGCAGCTTGGTTGGCAGCAATGAGCAGTTCTTC. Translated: CASSLVGSNEQFF.

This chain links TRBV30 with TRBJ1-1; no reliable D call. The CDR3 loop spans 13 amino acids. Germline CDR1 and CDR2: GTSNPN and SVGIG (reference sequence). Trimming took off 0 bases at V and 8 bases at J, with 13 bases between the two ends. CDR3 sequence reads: CAWSVLIGEEAFF. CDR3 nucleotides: TGTGCCTGGAGTGTACTAATCGGGGAAGAAGCTTTCTTT.

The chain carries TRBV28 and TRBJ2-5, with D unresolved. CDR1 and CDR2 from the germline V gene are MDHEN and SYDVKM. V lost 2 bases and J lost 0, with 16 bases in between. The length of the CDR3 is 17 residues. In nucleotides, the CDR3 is TGTGCCAGCAGTTTACTTGAAAGCGATAAGTACCAAGAGACCCAGTACTTC. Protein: CASSLLESDKYQETQYF.

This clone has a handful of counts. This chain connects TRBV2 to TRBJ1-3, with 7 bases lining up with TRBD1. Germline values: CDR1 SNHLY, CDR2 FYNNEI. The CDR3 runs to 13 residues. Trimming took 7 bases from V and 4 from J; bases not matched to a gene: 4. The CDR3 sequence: CASKRGQGNTIYF. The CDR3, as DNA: TGTGCCAGCAAAAGGGGGCAAGGAAACACCATATATTTT.

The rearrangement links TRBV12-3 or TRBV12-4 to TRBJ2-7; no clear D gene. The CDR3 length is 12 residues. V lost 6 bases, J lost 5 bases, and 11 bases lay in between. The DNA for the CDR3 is TGTGCCAGCAGACAACCCCCAAACGAGCAGTACTTC. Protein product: CASRQPPNEQYF.

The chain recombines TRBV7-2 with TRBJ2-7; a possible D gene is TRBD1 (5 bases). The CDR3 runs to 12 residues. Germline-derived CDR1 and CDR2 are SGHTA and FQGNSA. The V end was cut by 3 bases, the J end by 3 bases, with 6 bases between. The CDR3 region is CASSFTGYEQYF. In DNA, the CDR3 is TGTGCCAGCAGCTTCACAGGCTACGAGCAGTACTTC. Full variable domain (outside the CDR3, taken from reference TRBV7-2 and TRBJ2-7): GAGVSQSPSNKVTEKGKDVELRCDPISGHTALYWYRQSLGQGLEFLIYFQGNSAPDKSGLPSDRFSAERTGGSVSTLTIQRTQQEDSAVYLCASSFTGYEQYFGPGTRLTVT.

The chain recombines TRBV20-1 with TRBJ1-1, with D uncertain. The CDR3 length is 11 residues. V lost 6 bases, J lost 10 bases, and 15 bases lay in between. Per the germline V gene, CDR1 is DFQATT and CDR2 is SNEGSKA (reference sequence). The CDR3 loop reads CSAAPARGAFF. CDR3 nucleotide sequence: TGCAGTGCCGCCCCAGCCCGGGGAGCTTTCTTT.

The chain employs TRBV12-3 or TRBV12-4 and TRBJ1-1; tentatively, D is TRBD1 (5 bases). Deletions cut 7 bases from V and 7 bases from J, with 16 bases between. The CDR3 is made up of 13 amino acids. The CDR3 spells CASNLGRGGEAFF. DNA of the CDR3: TGTGCCAGCAACCTGGGGCGGGGGGGTGAAGCTTTCTTT.

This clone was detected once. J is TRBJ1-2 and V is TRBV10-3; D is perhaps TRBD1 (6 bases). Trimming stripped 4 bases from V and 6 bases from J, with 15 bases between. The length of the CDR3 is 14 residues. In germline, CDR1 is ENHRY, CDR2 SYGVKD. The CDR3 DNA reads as TGTGCCATCAGTGGATCCAACAGGGTGAATGGCTACACCTTC. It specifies CAISGSNRVNGYTF.

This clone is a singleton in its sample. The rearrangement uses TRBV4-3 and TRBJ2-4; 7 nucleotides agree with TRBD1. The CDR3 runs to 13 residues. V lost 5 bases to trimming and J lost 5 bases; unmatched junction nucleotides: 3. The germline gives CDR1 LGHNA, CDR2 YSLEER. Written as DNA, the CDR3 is TGCGCCAGCAGCAGCGACAGGGAAAACATTCAGTACTTC. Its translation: CASSSDRENIQYF.

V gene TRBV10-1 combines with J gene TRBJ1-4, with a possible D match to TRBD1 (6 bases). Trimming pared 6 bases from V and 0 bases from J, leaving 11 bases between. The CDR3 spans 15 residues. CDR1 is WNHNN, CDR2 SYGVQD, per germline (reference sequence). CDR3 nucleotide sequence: TGCGCCAGCAGGACAGGAAATGCAACTAATGAAAAACTGTTTTTT. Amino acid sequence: CASRTGNATNEKLFF.

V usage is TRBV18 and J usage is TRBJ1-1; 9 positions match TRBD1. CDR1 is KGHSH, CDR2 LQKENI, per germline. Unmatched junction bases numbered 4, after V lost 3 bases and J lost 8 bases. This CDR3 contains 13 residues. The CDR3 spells CASSPGQGFEAFF. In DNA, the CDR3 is TGTGCCAGCTCACCGGGACAGGGTTTCGAAGCTTTCTTT.

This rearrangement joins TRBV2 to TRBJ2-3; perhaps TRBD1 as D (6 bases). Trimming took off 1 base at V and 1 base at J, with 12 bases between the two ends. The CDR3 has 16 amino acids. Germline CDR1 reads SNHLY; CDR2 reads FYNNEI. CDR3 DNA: TGTGCCAGCAGTGAAGGAGGGGGAGTAGGCACAGATACGCAGTATTTT. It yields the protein CASSEGGGVGTDTQYF.

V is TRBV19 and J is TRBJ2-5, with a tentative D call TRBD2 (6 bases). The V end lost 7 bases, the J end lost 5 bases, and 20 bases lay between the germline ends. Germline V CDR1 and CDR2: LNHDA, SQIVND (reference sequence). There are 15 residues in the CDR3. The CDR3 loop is CASKAGSSPGETQYF. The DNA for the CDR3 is TGTGCCAGTAAGGCGGGATCCTCCCCGGGGGAGACCCAGTACTTC.

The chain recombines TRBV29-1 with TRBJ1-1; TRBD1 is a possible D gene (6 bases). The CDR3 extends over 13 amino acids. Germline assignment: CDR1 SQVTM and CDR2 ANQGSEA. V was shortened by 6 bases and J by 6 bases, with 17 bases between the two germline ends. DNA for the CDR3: TGCAGCGTAGAACGGACAGCCGGGGCTGAAGCTTTCTTT. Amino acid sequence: CSVERTAGAEAFF.

The CDR3 reads CASSQGPAGEAFF. The DNA of the CDR3 is TGCGCCAGCAGCCAAGGTCCGGCGGGTGAAGCTTTCTTT. The V and J genes are TRBV5-1 and TRBJ1-1; D gene uncertain. Trimming left V 4 bases short and J 7 bases short, with 14 bases between. The germline gives CDR1 SGHRS, CDR2 YFSETQ. The CDR3 has 13 amino acids.

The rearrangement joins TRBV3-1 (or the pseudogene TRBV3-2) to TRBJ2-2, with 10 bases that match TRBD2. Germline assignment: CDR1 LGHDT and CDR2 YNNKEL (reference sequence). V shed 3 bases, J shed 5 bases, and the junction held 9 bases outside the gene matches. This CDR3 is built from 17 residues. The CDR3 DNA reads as TGTGCCAGCAGCCACGCCCGAGCGGGAGGGCCAACCGGGGAGCTGTTTTTT. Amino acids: CASSHARAGGPTGELFF.